This T cell receptor beta chain is drawn from a study of beta chain features in type 1 diabetes. Study-wide findings and caveats: Moderate yet significant TCRB CDR3 shortening was seen in Type 1 diabetes patients in all four CD4+ subsets.

The CDR3 contains 13 residues. Deletions cut 4 bases from V and 5 bases from J, with 9 bases between. Germline lookup yields CDR1 SGHDN and CDR2 FVKESK. Expressed TCRB transcripts were sequenced because the entire RNA isolate underwent reverse transcription. Profiling relied on immunoSEQ multiplex PCR, and the TCRdb table lists in-frame clones only, not all of them. The sample lists about 660,000 clones, around 15% occurring once. This clone was counted only a few times. Antigen unknown. Sequences were obtained from naive CD4+ T cells from blood. This TCR was sampled from a man aged 18 to 30 with type 1 diabetes. The chain links TRBV14 to TRBJ1-5; D gene ambiguous. In DNA form, the CDR3 reads TGTGCCAGCAGCCTGGAGTCGCATCAGCCCCAGCATTTT. Amino acids: CASSLESHQPQHF. Full variable domain (outside the CDR3, taken from reference TRBV14 and TRBJ1-5): EAGVTQFPSHSVIEKGQTVTLRCDPISGHDNLYWYRRVMGKEIKFLLHFVKESKQDESGMPNNRFLAERTGGTYSTLKVQPAELEDSGVYFCASSLESHQPQHFGDGTRLSIL.